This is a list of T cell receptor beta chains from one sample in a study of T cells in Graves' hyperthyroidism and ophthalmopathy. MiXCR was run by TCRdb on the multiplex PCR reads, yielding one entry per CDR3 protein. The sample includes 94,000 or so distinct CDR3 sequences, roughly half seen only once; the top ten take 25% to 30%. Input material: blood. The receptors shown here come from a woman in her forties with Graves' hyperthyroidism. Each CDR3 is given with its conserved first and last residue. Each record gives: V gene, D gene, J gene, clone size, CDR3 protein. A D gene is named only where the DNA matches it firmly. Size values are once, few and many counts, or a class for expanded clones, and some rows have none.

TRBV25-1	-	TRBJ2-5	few	CACSARKGDETQYF
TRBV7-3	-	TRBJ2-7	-	CASSVGTGRTYEQYF
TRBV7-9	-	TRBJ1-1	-	CASSPSGRTNEAFF
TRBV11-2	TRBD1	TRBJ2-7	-	CASSSGTETYEQYF
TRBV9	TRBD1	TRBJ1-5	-	CASSLNRGREETQHF
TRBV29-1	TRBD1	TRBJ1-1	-	CSVEDWGQGRIAFF
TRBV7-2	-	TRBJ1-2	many	CASSLGFNYGYTF
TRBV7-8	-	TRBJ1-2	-	CASSFPDGGGNYGYTF
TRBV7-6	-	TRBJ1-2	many	CASSLRANYGYTF
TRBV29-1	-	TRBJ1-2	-	CSSWSRGVNYGYTF
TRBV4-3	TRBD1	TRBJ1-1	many	CASSQYRGGTEAFF
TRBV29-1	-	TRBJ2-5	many	CSALDSEQTQYF
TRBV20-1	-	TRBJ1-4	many	CSASTEARGLFF
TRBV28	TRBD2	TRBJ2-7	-	CAIASRWLAGGYEQYF
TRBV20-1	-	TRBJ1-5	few	CSARGQGIHEHF
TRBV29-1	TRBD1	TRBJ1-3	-	CSLRGLGNTIYF
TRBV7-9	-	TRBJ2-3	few	CASSLSGDTQYF
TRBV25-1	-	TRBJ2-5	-	CASRGGAGAGETQYF
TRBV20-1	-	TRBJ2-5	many	CSARGHKETQYF
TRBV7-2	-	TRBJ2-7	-	CASSLDRRSYEQYF
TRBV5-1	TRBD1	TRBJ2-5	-	CASSSTGALGETQYF
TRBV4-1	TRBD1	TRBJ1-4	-	CASSQVDRGYEKLFF
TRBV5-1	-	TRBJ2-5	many	CASSRIAEETQYF
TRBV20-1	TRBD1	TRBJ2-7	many	CSARGLGQGAHEQYF
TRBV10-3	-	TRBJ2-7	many	CAINLKPYEQYF
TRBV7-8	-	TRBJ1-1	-	CASSLSGPATEAFF
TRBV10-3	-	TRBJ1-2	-	CAISERTEYGYTF
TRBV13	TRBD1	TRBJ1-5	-	CASSGRGGYQPQHF
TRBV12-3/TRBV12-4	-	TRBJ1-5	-	CASTVAGGNQPQHF
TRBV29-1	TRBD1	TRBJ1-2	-	CSVGWTGAGDYGYTF
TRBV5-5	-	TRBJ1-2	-	CASSLFPGYGYTF